This T cell receptor (delta chain) derives from a study of gamma-delta T cells after stem cell transplantation. Concerning this clone: A much bigger clone sits one base away, suggesting this may be a read error. The sample has other DNA sequences that encode this CDR3 too.

TCRdb re-processed the RT-PCR reads via CATT. The table has approximately 4,200 delta-chain clones, approximately 15% seen once. This receptor was obtained from a human donor. It is not recorded whose cells these are; they may come from a transplant donor. Material: gamma-delta T cells.

CDR3 amino acids: CAFSFGARLTAQLFF. CDR3 nucleotide sequence: TGCGCCTTCTCCTTCGGTGCGCGCTTGACAGCACAACTCTTCTTT. The genes are TRDV3 and TRDJ2; the D gene is possibly TRDD2 (5 bases). In germline, CDR1 is TVYSNPD, CDR2 GDNSRS (reference sequence). The CDR3 has 15 residues.